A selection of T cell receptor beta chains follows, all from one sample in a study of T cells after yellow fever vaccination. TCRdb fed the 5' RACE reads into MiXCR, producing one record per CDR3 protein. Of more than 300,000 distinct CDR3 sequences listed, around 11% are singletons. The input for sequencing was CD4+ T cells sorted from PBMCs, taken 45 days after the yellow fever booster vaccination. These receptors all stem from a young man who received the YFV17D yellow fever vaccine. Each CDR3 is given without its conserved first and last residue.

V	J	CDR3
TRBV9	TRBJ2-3	ASAKRTISTDTQY
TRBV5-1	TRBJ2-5	ASSLEGLVETQY
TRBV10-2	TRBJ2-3	ASRTASTDTQY
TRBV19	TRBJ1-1	ASSIQTASMNTEAF
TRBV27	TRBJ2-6	ASRSRVPGTSGANVLT
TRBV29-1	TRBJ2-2	SVDAKNTGELF
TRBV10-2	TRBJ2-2	ASRPPGGRVTGELF
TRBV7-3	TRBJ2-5	ASSEWGRASGVQETQY
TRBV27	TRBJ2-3	ASSFRLAGGGGLDTQY
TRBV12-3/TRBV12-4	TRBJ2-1	ASSFSGGEQF
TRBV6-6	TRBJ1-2	ASILQTGYGYT
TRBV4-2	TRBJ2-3	ASSQAGAGTDTQY
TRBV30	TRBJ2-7	AWSRQGPSYEQY
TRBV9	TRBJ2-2	ASRGRQAGTGELF
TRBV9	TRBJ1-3	ASSPRGAGLSGNTIY
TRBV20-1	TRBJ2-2	SARDSLSGGPFGELF
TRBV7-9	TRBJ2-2	ARSLGSNTGELF
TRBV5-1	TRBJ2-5	ASSLQGVETQY
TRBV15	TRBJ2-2	ATNRRGAGELF
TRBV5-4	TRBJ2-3	ASSPLRGEDTQY
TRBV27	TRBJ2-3	ASSLADARTDTQY
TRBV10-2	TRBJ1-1	ASRLREDTEAF
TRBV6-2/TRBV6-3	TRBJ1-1	ASTQGYEAF
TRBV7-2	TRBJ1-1	ASSAQGRRTEAF
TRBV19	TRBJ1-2	ASSTPGAWDYGYT
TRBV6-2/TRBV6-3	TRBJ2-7	ASSYLGQAMREQY
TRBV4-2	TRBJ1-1	ASSQVGRQRVTEAF
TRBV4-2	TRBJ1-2	ASSQGNAGANYGYT
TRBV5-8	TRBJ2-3	ASFVISGVYTQY
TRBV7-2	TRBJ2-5	ASSLAGSAQY
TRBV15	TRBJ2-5	ATSTPYGGQETQY
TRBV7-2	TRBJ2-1	ASSSGAGGPRDKF
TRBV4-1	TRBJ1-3	ASSQPTGPSGNTIY
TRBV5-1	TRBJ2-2	ASSLGNYRDTGELF
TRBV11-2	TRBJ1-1	ASSPQGAANTEAF
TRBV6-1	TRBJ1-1	ASSAGTRLEAF
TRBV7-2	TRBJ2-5	ASSSLGLAGGETQY
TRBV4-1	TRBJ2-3	ASSQGESNTQY
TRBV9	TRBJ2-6	ASSLSGAGANVLT
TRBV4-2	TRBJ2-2	ASSQDDRGLF
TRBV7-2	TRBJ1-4	ASRPREGQEKLF
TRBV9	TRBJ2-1	ASSSWTSPGEQF
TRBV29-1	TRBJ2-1	SVEVVSDGEQF
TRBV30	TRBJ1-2	AWSVQGIYGYT
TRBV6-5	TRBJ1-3	ASRADREAGNTIY
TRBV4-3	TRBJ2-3	ASSQAGSGTQY
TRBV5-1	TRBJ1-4	ASNGGTLGEKLF
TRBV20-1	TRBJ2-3	SAGSGAVPDTQY
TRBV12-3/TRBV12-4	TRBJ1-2	ASSRGDGYGYT
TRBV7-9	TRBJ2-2	ASSLDLGTGELF